These 32 T cell receptor beta chains were all obtained from the same sample, sequenced in a study of T cell responses to AZD1222 COVID-19 vaccine. Using immunoSEQ multiplex PCR, the repertoire was profiled, and TCRdb retains in-frame clones only, with some absent. The table lists 120,000 to 150,000 clones, 82% of them singletons. The source was peripheral blood, collected on day 0 of MenACWY control vaccination. All receptors come from an adult in good health.

This clone was detected a few times. The CDR3 sequence: CASSQEYQGANTGELFF. CDR3 in DNA: TGCGCCAGCAGCCAAGAATATCAGGGGGCGAACACCGGGGAGCTGTTTTTT. The chain couples TRBV4-1 to TRBJ2-2, with 7 bases identical to TRBD1. The V segment lost 0 bases and the J segment 0 bases; nucleotides outside the gene matches: 4. The germline gives CDR1 MGHRA, CDR2 YSYEKL. The CDR3 consists of 17 residues.

This clone showed up just a few times. The chain combines TRBV2 with TRBJ1-1, with no clear D. V lost 4 bases and J lost 1, with 13 bases in between. Germline assignment: CDR1 SNHLY and CDR2 FYNNEI. This CDR3 contains 15 residues. The CDR3 here is CASSARVSPNTEAFF. CDR3 DNA sequence: TGTGCCAGCAGTGCCCGTGTCAGCCCGAACACTGAAGCTTTCTTT.

The J gene is TRBJ2-3, the V gene TRBV4-1; 7 bases line up with TRBD1. This CDR3 region has 15 residues. Germline V gene lookup returns CDR1 MGHRA and CDR2 YSYEKL. Losses at the gene ends were 3 bases for V and 1 base for J; bases not matched to a gene: 4. The CDR3 DNA follows: TGCGCCAGCAGCCACCACGGACAGGGCACAGATACGCAGTATTTT. This codes for CASSHHGQGTDTQYF.

The chain employs TRBV4-2 and TRBJ2-7; D may be TRBD1 or TRBD2 (5 bases each). The CDR3 totals 15 residues. Germline V gene lookup returns CDR1 LGHNA and CDR2 YNFKEQ. The V and J ends lost 4 bases and 7 bases respectively, with 20 bases between them. The CDR3 bases are TGTGCCAGCAGCCCTCCGGGACGCTTTTTGGGGGAGCAGTACTTC. Translation gives CASSPPGRFLGEQYF.

The chain employs TRBV6-5 and TRBJ2-4; 7 bases align to TRBD1. The CDR3 has 15 amino acids. V was clipped by 0 bases and J by 8 bases; unmatched bases: 7. The germline V gene has CDR1 MNHEY and CDR2 SVGAGI. The CDR3, as DNA: TGTGCCAGCAGTTACTCCGACAGGGTGGGAGACATTCAGTACTTC. Its protein product is CASSYSDRVGDIQYF.

The V and J genes are TRBV10-3 and TRBJ2-7; 7 bases map to TRBD2. The germline V gene encodes CDR1 ENHRY and CDR2 SYGVKD. V was clipped by 4 bases and J by 6 bases; unmatched bases: 3. The CDR3 contains 12 residues. CDR3 sequence: CAISGWEGEQYF. The CDR3, as DNA: TGTGCCATCAGTGGATGGGAGGGCGAGCAGTACTTC.

The chain is built from TRBV9 and TRBJ2-1, with 11 bases identical to TRBD2. Losses at the gene ends were 3 bases for V and 8 bases for J; bases not matched to a gene: 7. CDR3 length: 15 amino acids. CDR1 is SGDLS, CDR2 YYNGEE, per germline. The CDR3 protein is CASSARSGGGHEQFF. The CDR3 coding sequence is TGTGCCAGCAGCGCTCGTAGCGGGGGGGGGCATGAGCAGTTCTTC. Full variable domain (rest looked up from reference TRBV9 and TRBJ2-1): DSGVTQTPKHLITATGQRVTLRCSPRSGDLSVYWYQQSLDQGLQFLIQYYNGEERAKGNILERFSAQQFPDLHSELNLSSLELGDSALYFCASSARSGGGHEQFFGPGTRLTVL.

CDR3 protein: CASSADRRPINNEKLFF. The CDR3 coding sequence is TGTGCCAGCAGCGCCGACAGGAGGCCTATTAATAATGAAAAACTGTTTTTT. The gene calls are TRBV7-2 and TRBJ1-4, with D possibly being TRBD1 (6 bases). Germline lookup yields CDR1 SGHTA and CDR2 FQGNSA. The CDR3 runs to 17 residues. V lost 5 bases and J lost 4, with 20 bases in between.

The rearrangement links TRBV2 to TRBJ1-2, with no clear D. The germline V gene encodes CDR1 SNHLY and CDR2 FYNNEI. The CDR3 covers 13 residues. V was clipped by 6 bases and J by 3 bases, with 11 bases between them. The CDR3 here is CASSGIGDYGYTF. DNA of the CDR3: TGTGCCAGCAGCGGGATTGGGGACTATGGCTACACCTTC.

V is TRBV19 and J is TRBJ1-2; tentatively, D is TRBD1 (6 bases). The CDR3 has 12 residues. The ends were cut back, 4 bases at V and 7 bases at J, with 10 bases in the middle. Germline CDR1 is LNHDA and CDR2 is SQIVND (reference sequence). CDR3 residues: CASSTGEVGYTF. Here the CDR3 DNA reads TGTGCCAGTAGTACAGGGGAAGTTGGCTACACCTTC.

The J gene is TRBJ1-1, the V gene TRBV21-1. TRBV21-1 is marked as a pseudogene. The CDR3 covers 13 residues. CDR3 DNA: TGTGCCAGCAGCCCAAAGACCCCGTCAGAAGCTTTCTTT. Its protein product is CASSPKTPSEAFF.

The chain recombines TRBV7-9 with TRBJ1-1, with D unclear. The CDR3 is 14 amino acids. CDR1 SEHNR and CDR2 FQNEAQ come from the germline V gene (reference sequence). The ends were cut back, 0 bases at V and 4 bases at J, with 9 bases in the middle. In DNA form, the CDR3 reads TGTGCCAGCAGCTTAGCCCTCACAGTCACTGAAGCTTTCTTT. Its protein product is CASSLALTVTEAFF. Full variable domain (missing parts from reference TRBV7-9 and TRBJ1-1): DTGVSQNPRHKITKRGQNVTFRCDPISEHNRLYWYRQTLGQGPEFLTYFQNEAQLEKSRLLSDRFSAERPKGSFSTLEIQRTEQGDSAMYLCASSLALTVTEAFFGQGTRLTVV.

As regards this clone: Different DNA sequences within this sample yield the same CDR3. V is TRBV5-1 and J is TRBJ1-4; D remains ambiguous. This CDR3 region has 14 residues. V lost 2 bases and J lost 4, with 9 bases in between. Germline loops: CDR1 SGHRS, CDR2 YFSETQ. In DNA, the CDR3 is TGCGCCAGCAGCTTTGGAGGGAGTAATGAAAAACTGTTTTTT. Its protein product is CASSFGGSNEKLFF. The full variable domain, rest sourced from reference TRBV5-1 and TRBJ1-4, is KAGVTQTPRYLIKTRGQQVTLSCSPISGHRSVSWYQQTPGQGLQFLFEYFSETQRNKGNFPGRFSGRQFSNSRSEMNVSTLELGDSALYLCASSFGGSNEKLFFGSGTQLSVL.

The chain carries TRBV6-5 and TRBJ1-2; D uncertain. The V gene's germline CDR1 is MNHEY and CDR2 SVGAGI. The CDR3 consists of 13 residues. Deletions cut 2 bases from V and 4 bases from J, with 8 bases between. CDR3 bases: TGTGCCAGCAGTTACGACGGTCTCTATGGCTACACCTTC. Protein: CASSYDGLYGYTF.

The rearrangement uses TRBV3-1 (or the pseudogene TRBV3-2) and TRBJ2-1; 10 bases are shared with TRBD2. Germline values: CDR1 LGHDT, CDR2 YNNKEL (reference sequence). This CDR3 comprises 15 residues. Trimming cost V 3 bases and J 14 bases; bases outside gene matches: 13. The CDR3 reads CASSHRAGGPGKEFF. The DNA of the CDR3 is TGTGCCAGCAGCCACCGAGCGGGGGGGCCCGGTAAGGAGTTCTTC.

The chain is built from TRBV29-1 and TRBJ1-2; D is perhaps TRBD1 (5 bases). The V and J ends lost 2 bases and 7 bases respectively, with 14 bases between them. This CDR3 contains 13 residues. The germline gives CDR1 SQVTM, CDR2 ANQGSEA. The DNA for the CDR3 is TGCAGCGTTGAATACACAACGGGGGTTGGCTACACCTTC. It yields the protein CSVEYTTGVGYTF. Full variable domain (missing parts from reference TRBV29-1 and TRBJ1-2): SAVISQKPSRDICQRGTSLTIQCQVDSQVTMMFWYRQQPGQSLTLIATANQGSEATYESGFVIDKFPISRPNLTFSTLTVSNMSPEDSSIYLCSVEYTTGVGYTFGSGTRLTVV.

The rearrangement links TRBV3-1 (or the pseudogene TRBV3-2) to TRBJ1-5; D unresolved. The CDR3 length is 16 residues. Germline V gene lookup returns CDR1 LGHDT and CDR2 YNNKEL (reference sequence). The germline V and J ends were trimmed by 0 bases and 0 bases, with 9 bases remaining between them. This CDR3 reads CASSQDPSYSNQPQHF. DNA for the CDR3: TGTGCCAGCAGCCAAGACCCCTCATATAGCAATCAGCCCCAGCATTTT.

V and J are TRBV7-2 and TRBJ1-5; D is undetermined. In germline, CDR1 is SGHTA, CDR2 FQGNSA. This CDR3 contains 13 residues. The ends were cut back, 8 bases at V and 8 bases at J, with 16 bases in the middle. CDR3 protein: CASGEGTYEPQHF. The CDR3 DNA sequence: TGTGCCAGCGGTGAAGGCACATATGAGCCCCAGCATTTT.

This sequence joins TRBV13 and TRBJ1-2; D may be TRBD1 (6 bases). The CDR3 consists of 14 residues. Trimming removed 3 bases from V and 4 bases from J, with 12 bases in between. Germline V gives CDR1 PRHDT, CDR2 FYEKMQ (reference sequence). CDR3 nucleotides: TGTGCCAGCAGCTTCGGGGGGCGCGCCTATGGCTACACCTTC. It codes for CASSFGGRAYGYTF. Looking up the rest from reference TRBV13 and TRBJ1-2 gives the full variable domain: AAGVIQSPRHLIKEKRETATLKCYPIPRHDTVYWYQQGPGQDPQFLISFYEKMQSDKGSIPDRFSAQQFSDYHSELNMSSLELGDSALYFCASSFGGRAYGYTFGSGTRLTVV.

The rearrangement links TRBV13 to TRBJ1-1; D uncertain. This CDR3 is 14 amino acids long. V lost 7 bases to trimming and J lost 6 bases, with 18 bases between them. Germline V gene data show CDR1 as PRHDT and CDR2 as FYEKMQ (reference sequence). CDR3 coding DNA: TGTGCCAGCACCCTCTTCAAACGACGGTCTGAAGCTTTCTTT. Encoded protein: CASTLFKRRSEAFF.

V and J are TRBV5-1 and TRBJ2-5, with D possibly TRBD2 on 5 matching bases. The CDR3 has 15 residues. V was trimmed by 4 bases and J by 2 bases, leaving 15 bases between them. Germline CDR1 reads SGHRS; CDR2 reads YFSETQ. As DNA, the CDR3 is TGCGCCAGCAGCCAACATCTAAGAGGGCAAGAGACCCAGTACTTC. Amino acid sequence: CASSQHLRGQETQYF.

This clone was recorded only once. This rearrangement joins TRBV6-1 to TRBJ1-1; weak D call: TRBD1 (5 bases). CDR1 MNHNS and CDR2 SASEGT come from the germline V gene. The V gene lost 1 base and the J gene lost 4 bases, with 7 bases spanning the gap. This CDR3 has 13 amino acids. The CDR3: CASSEDRITEAFF. CDR3 DNA: TGTGCCAGCAGTGAAGACAGGATCACTGAAGCTTTCTTT.

The chain carries TRBV7-9 and TRBJ1-3, with D tentatively TRBD1 (6 bases). Germline CDR1 reads SEHNR; CDR2 reads FQNEAQ (reference sequence). This CDR3 has 15 amino acids. V was pared by 3 bases and J by 2 bases, with 11 bases between. The CDR3 coding sequence is TGTGCCAGCAGCTTGGAATGGGGGCCTGGAAACACCATATATTTT. This translates into CASSLEWGPGNTIYF.

V gene TRBV3-1 (or the pseudogene TRBV3-2) combines with J gene TRBJ2-3; 12 nucleotides match TRBD2. CDR1 is LGHDT, CDR2 YNNKEL, per germline (reference sequence). The CDR3 loop spans 17 amino acids. V shed 4 bases, J shed 1 base, and the junction held 6 bases outside the gene matches. The CDR3 DNA reads as TGTGCCAGCAGCCTGTGGACTAGCGGGGCCCGCACAGATACGCAGTATTTT. The encoded protein is CASSLWTSGARTDTQYF.

This clone appeared a few times. J is TRBJ1-1 and V is TRBV29-1; TRBD1 is a possible D gene (5 bases). The CDR3 covers 12 residues. Germline loops: CDR1 SQVTM, CDR2 ANQGSEA. V lost 3 bases and J 10 bases, leaving 15 bases between the germline ends. CDR3 DNA sequence: TGCAGCGTTGACCGGGACGGCGGGGGAGCTTTCTTT. Its translation: CSVDRDGGGAFF.

The gene calls are TRBV7-3 and TRBJ1-1, with D possibly being TRBD1 (5 bases). The CDR3 covers 14 residues. Deletions cut 2 bases from V and 5 bases from J, with 12 bases between. Germline loops: CDR1 SGHTA, CDR2 FQGTGA. In DNA, the CDR3 is TGTGCCAGCAGCTTAGCCAGGGCCCCAACTGAAGCTTTCTTT. Translating gives CASSLARAPTEAFF.

On this clone: The sample has other DNA sequences that encode this CDR3 too. The V call is TRBV10-3, the J call TRBJ2-5; perhaps D is TRBD1 or TRBD2 (5 bases each). Germline V gives CDR1 ENHRY, CDR2 SYGVKD. V was trimmed by 4 bases and J by 5 bases, leaving 5 bases between them. CDR3 length: 11 amino acids. The DNA of the CDR3 is TGTGCCATCAGTGGGGGGGAGACCCAGTACTTC. Its translation is CAISGGETQYF.

The V gene is TRBV30, the J gene TRBJ1-2, with D tentatively TRBD1 (5 bases). The CDR3 is 13 residues long. Germline V gives CDR1 GTSNPN, CDR2 SVGIG (reference sequence). V shed 3 bases and J shed 6 bases, with 14 bases lying between them. The DNA of the CDR3 is TGTGCCTGGAGCGGAGGGGTCGTCGATGGCTACACCTTC. It specifies CAWSGGVVDGYTF.

V usage is TRBV6-5 and J usage is TRBJ2-1; TRBD2 matches 9 bases. Germline CDR1 MNHEY, CDR2 SVGAGI. V shed 7 bases, J shed 3 bases, and the junction held 7 bases outside the gene matches. The CDR3 extends over 15 amino acids. The CDR3 protein is CASTNSGGSYNEQFF. CDR3 coding DNA: TGTGCCAGCACCAATAGCGGGGGAAGCTACAATGAGCAGTTCTTC.

CDR3 nucleotides: TGTGCCAGCAGCCAATTACAGATATCCTCTGGGGCCAACGTCCTGACTTTC. It translates to CASSQLQISSGANVLTF. V and J are TRBV14 and TRBJ2-6; the D is unclear. In germline, CDR1 is SGHDN, CDR2 FVKESK. V lost 2 bases and J lost 0, with 11 bases in between. The CDR3 sequence is 17 residues long.

This chain connects TRBV2 to TRBJ2-5, with D maybe TRBD2 (7 bases). Deletions cut 6 bases from V and 1 base from J, with 9 bases between. Germline-derived CDR1 and CDR2 are SNHLY and FYNNEI. The CDR3 is made up of 13 amino acids. This chain's CDR3 is CASSGGLQETQYF. CDR3 coding DNA: TGTGCCAGCAGCGGGGGGCTCCAAGAGACCCAGTACTTC. Full variable domain (remainder filled in from reference TRBV2 and TRBJ2-5): EPEVTQTPSHQVTQMGQEVILRCVPISNHLYFYWYRQILGQKVEFLVSFYNNEISEKSEIFDDQFSVERPDGSNFTLKIRSTKLEDSAMYFCASSGGLQETQYFGPGTRLLVL.

The rearrangement uses TRBV19 and TRBJ2-1; the match to TRBD2 covers 7 bases. The germline V gene has CDR1 LNHDA and CDR2 SQIVND (reference sequence). This CDR3 contains 15 residues. After removal of 3 bases from V and 7 bases from J, the junction contained 9 bases not matched to a gene. CDR3 in amino acids: CASSIGGGRANEQFF. CDR3 DNA: TGTGCCAGTAGTATTGGGGGGGGTAGAGCGAATGAGCAGTTCTTC.